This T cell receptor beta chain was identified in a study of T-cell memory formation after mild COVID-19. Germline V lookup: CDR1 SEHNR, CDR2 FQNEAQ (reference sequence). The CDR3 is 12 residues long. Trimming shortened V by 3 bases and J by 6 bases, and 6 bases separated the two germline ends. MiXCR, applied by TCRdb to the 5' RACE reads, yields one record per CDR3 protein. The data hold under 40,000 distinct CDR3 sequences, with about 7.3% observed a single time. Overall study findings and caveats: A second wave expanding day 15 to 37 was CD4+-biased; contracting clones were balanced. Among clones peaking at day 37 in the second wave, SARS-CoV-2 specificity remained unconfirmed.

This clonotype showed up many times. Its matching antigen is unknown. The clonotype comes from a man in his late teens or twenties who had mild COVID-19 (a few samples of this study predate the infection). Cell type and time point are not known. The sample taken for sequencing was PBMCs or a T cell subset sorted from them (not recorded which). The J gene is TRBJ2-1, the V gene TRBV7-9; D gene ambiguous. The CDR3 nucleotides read TGTGCCAGCAGCTTCATGACCAATGAGCAGTTCTTC. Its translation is CASSFMTNEQFF.